These 13 T cell receptor beta chains share one sample of origin, sequenced in a study of Ad26.COV2.S vaccination and SARS-CoV-2 variants. Treatment in this sample: roughly 19 received Ad26.COV2.S at low or high dose, single or two shots; 5 received placebo; per-sample allocation not given. Day 63 after the first vaccine or placebo injection was the time point for sampling. The data were produced by immunoSEQ multiplex PCR, yet TCRdb's version contains in-frame clones alone and is incomplete. The repertoire consists of some 480,000 clones, with roughly nine tenths occurring once and the leading ten covering around 13%. This sample comprised peripheral blood, obtained in a trial of Ad26.COV2.S vaccine versus placebo. The receptors stem from a person aged 18 to 65 who received the Ad26.COV2.S COVID-19 vaccine or a placebo.

The CDR3 loop is CASSYGLIPYNEQFF. CDR3 DNA: TGTGCCAGCAGTTACGGACTGATTCCCTACAATGAGCAGTTCTTC. The chain recombines TRBV6-5 with TRBJ2-1, with D perhaps TRBD2 (5 bases). This CDR3 has 15 residues. The V and J ends lost 2 bases and 2 bases respectively, with 10 bases between them. Germline CDR1 is MNHEY and CDR2 is SVGAGI.

The J gene is TRBJ1-1, the V gene TRBV7-9, with D tentatively TRBD1 (5 bases). The CDR3 extends over 15 amino acids. CDR1 and CDR2 (germline): SEHNR, FQNEAQ (reference sequence). V was cut by 1 base and J by 2 bases, with 11 bases left in between. The CDR3 coding sequence is TGTGCCAGCAGCTTAGACCTGGGGCGAAACACTGAAGCTTTCTTT. Translating it yields CASSLDLGRNTEAFF.

This rearrangement joins TRBV6-5 to TRBJ1-2, with D uncertain. Trimming cost V 2 bases and J 6 bases, with 10 bases left between them. The CDR3 loop spans 13 amino acids. Germline values: CDR1 MNHEY, CDR2 SVGAGI. The CDR3 region has the DNA TGTGCCAGCAGTTACCTCTCTAGGGATGGCTACACCTTC. Protein sequence: CASSYLSRDGYTF.

This sequence joins TRBV9 and TRBJ2-5, with D maybe TRBD2 (6 bases). This CDR3 has 16 amino acids. V was trimmed by 0 bases and J by 5 bases, leaving 17 bases between them. CDR1 is SGDLS and CDR2 is YYNGEE in the germline V gene. CDR3 loop: CASSVGPSLGRETQYF. The CDR3 region has the DNA TGTGCCAGCAGCGTAGGCCCATCTCTAGGGAGGGAGACCCAGTACTTC. The variable domain in full, with the rest retrieved from reference TRBV9 and TRBJ2-5, is DSGVTQTPKHLITATGQRVTLRCSPRSGDLSVYWYQQSLDQGLQFLIQYYNGEERAKGNILERFSAQQFPDLHSELNLSSLELGDSALYFCASSVGPSLGRETQYFGPGTRLLVL.

The V call is TRBV6-1, the J call TRBJ1-2; no firm D call. The CDR3 has 12 amino acids. Trimming shortened V by 7 bases and J by 5 bases, and 11 bases separated the two germline ends. Germline V CDR1 and CDR2: MNHNS, SASEGT. CDR3 sequence (DNA): TGTGCCAGCACCCACGGGGAATATGGCTACACCTTC. This codes for CASTHGEYGYTF.

This chain joins TRBV5-1 and TRBJ2-7; D perhaps matches TRBD1 (6 bases). Germline CDR1 is SGHRS and CDR2 is YFSETQ. The length of the CDR3 is 14 residues. V lost 3 bases to trimming and J lost 8 bases, with 18 bases between them. The CDR3 DNA follows: TGCGCCAGCAGCTATGCAACCGGGACACCAAAGCAGTACTTC. It is translated as CASSYATGTPKQYF.

The chain has TRBV6-5 and TRBJ2-1, with 10 bases aligning to TRBD2. Germline-derived CDR1 and CDR2 are MNHEY and SVGAGI. The length of the CDR3 is 15 residues. V shed 5 bases and J 7 bases; nucleotides not matched to a gene: 8. CDR3 bases: TGTGCCAGCAGTACCCCGGGACTAGCGTTGAATGAGCAGTTCTTC. It is translated as CASSTPGLALNEQFF.

This clone was observed a single time. This chain connects TRBV19 to TRBJ2-5, with 8 nucleotides matching TRBD1. There are 13 residues in the CDR3. In germline, CDR1 is LNHDA, CDR2 SQIVND (reference sequence). The V and J ends lost 9 bases and 5 bases, in that order; junction bases with no gene match: 8. For the CDR3, the DNA is TGTGCCAGCGGACAGGGCCCGGTGGAGACCCAGTACTTC. This codes for CASGQGPVETQYF.

A few counts support this clone. This chain links TRBV2 with TRBJ1-2, with D maybe TRBD1 (6 bases). There are 15 residues in the CDR3. Germline loops: CDR1 SNHLY, CDR2 FYNNEI. The V gene lost 6 bases and the J gene lost 7 bases, with 21 bases spanning the gap. The CDR3 nucleotides read TGTGCCAGCAGCGCCCGGCGGACAGATCGTTCTGGCTACACCTTC. Its translation: CASSARRTDRSGYTF.

A note on this clone: This may arise from a read error, as a much more abundant clone is one base away. This chain links TRBV6-5 with TRBJ2-6; D uncertain. This CDR3 comprises 14 residues. The germline V and J ends were trimmed by 5 bases and 0 bases, with 5 bases remaining between them. Per germline, CDR1 MNHEY and CDR2 SVGAGI. In DNA, the CDR3 is TGTGCCAGCAGTCACAGCTCTGGGGCCAACGTCCTGACTTTC. Its protein is CASSHSSGANVLTF.

This rearrangement joins TRBV4-1 to TRBJ2-1; D tentatively reads TRBD1 or TRBD2 (5 bases each). V lost 3 bases, J lost 7 bases, and 22 bases lay in between. CDR3 length: 17 residues. Looked up from germline, CDR1 is MGHRA and CDR2 is YSYEKL. CDR3 protein: CASSHAEPGPTLNEQFF. DNA of the CDR3: TGCGCCAGCAGCCACGCAGAGCCGGGACCAACACTAAATGAGCAGTTCTTC.

The V gene is TRBV5-6, the J gene TRBJ2-3; no definite D call. Germline V CDR1 and CDR2: SGHDT, YYEEEE. Deletions cut 2 bases from V and 6 bases from J, with 4 bases between. The CDR3 is 11 residues long. CDR3 DNA: TGTGCCAGCAGCTTTAAGGATACGCAGTATTTT. Its translation: CASSFKDTQYF. Combining the CDR3 with reference TRBV5-6 and TRBJ2-3 gives the whole variable domain DAGVTQSPTHLIKTRGQQVTLRCSPKSGHDTVSWYQQALGQGPQFIFQYYEEEERQRGNFPDRFSGHQFPNYSSELNVNALLLGDSALYLCASSFKDTQYFGPGTRLTVL.

The chain recombines TRBV7-3 with TRBJ2-1, with D unclear. The ends were cut back, 1 base at V and 6 bases at J, with 7 bases in the middle. CDR1 and CDR2 (germline): SGHTA, FQGTGA. The CDR3 runs 13 residues. This CDR3 reads CASSLKMGNEQFF. The CDR3 DNA reads as TGTGCCAGCAGCTTAAAGATGGGCAATGAGCAGTTCTTC.